Below are 6 T cell receptor beta chains sequenced from a single sample in a study of T cells in Graves' hyperthyroidism and ophthalmopathy. The source material, RNA transcripts, was used to amplify TCR beta CDR3 regions. First-round RT-PCR targeting the TCR CDR3 was performed with the HTBI primer set. TCRdb recomputed calls from the multiplex PCR reads with MiXCR, one row per CDR3 protein. The table records about 250,000 distinct CDR3 sequences, 15% of them present only once. The sample consisted of blood. These receptors originate from a woman between 45 and 60 years old with Graves' hyperthyroidism that later progressed to Graves' ophthalmopathy.

This clonotype was recorded many times. The rearrangement uses TRBV28 and TRBJ1-2, with D uncertain. Germline CDR1 and CDR2: MDHEN and SYDVKM. Trimming removed 4 bases from V and 5 bases from J, with 5 bases in between. This CDR3 has 11 amino acids. The CDR3 sequence: CASSSRYGYTF. In DNA, the CDR3 is TGTGCCAGCAGTTCGCGATATGGCTACACCTTC.

In this sample, this clonotype turned up many times. The CDR3, as DNA: TGCGCCAGCAGTGAGTCCGGACAGGGGGGGTTCGAGCAGTACTTC. Protein: CASSESGQGGFEQYF. The genes are TRBV10-1 and TRBJ2-7, with TRBD1 matching over 10 bases. CDR1 and CDR2 from the germline V gene are WNHNN and SYGVQD (reference sequence). V gave up 0 bases and J gave up 6 bases; unmatched junction bases: 5. This CDR3 has 15 residues.

This clonotype has ten or more counts. Here the CDR3 reads CASSLPGAQGTQYF. The CDR3 region has the DNA TGTGCCAGCAGCTTGCCGGGTGCCCAGGGGACCCAGTACTTC. The V and J genes are TRBV7-8 and TRBJ2-5; D might be TRBD1 (5 bases). Per the germline V gene, CDR1 is SGHVS and CDR2 is FQNEAQ. Trimming took off 3 bases at V and 7 bases at J, with 15 bases between the two ends. The CDR3 sequence is 14 residues long. Complete variable domain (other parts from reference TRBV7-8 and TRBJ2-5): GAGVSQSPRYKVAKRGQDVALRCDPISGHVSLFWYQQALGQGPEFLTYFQNEAQLDKSGLPSDRFFAERPEGSVSTLKIQRTQQEDSAVYLCASSLPGAQGTQYFGPGTRLLVL.

This clonotype has at least ten counts. This chain links TRBV5-1 with TRBJ2-1; 7 bases align to TRBD2. V was clipped by 0 bases and J by 4 bases; unmatched bases: 4. The CDR3 covers 15 residues. Germline V lookup: CDR1 SGHRS, CDR2 YFSETQ. The CDR3 DNA follows: TGCGCCAGCAGCTTGGTCGGCGGGAGTTACAATGAGCAGTTCTTC. As protein: CASSLVGGSYNEQFF.

The V gene is TRBV3-1, the J gene TRBJ2-1, with 13 bases matching TRBD2. The CDR3 sequence is 15 residues long. Germline V gene data show CDR1 as LGHDT and CDR2 as YNNKEL (reference sequence). Unmatched junction bases numbered 5, after V lost 3 bases and J lost 9 bases. CDR3 coding DNA: TGTGCCAGCAGCCATCGGACTAGCGGGAGTGGTGAGCAGTTCTTC. Translated, it gives CASSHRTSGSGEQFF.

The CDR3 reads CASSWGPENSPLHF. The CDR3, as DNA: TGTGCCAGCAGCTGGGGGCCGGAGAATTCACCCCTCCACTTT. This chain joins TRBV7-6 and TRBJ1-6, with a possible D match to TRBD1 (6 bases). Looked up from germline, CDR1 is SGHVS and CDR2 is FNYEAQ. V was trimmed by 4 bases and J by 7 bases, leaving 11 bases between them. The CDR3 extends over 14 amino acids.